The rows below give T cell receptor beta chains drawn from one sample of a study of OX40 agonist ivuxolimab in advanced cancers. Clones were read by immunoSEQ multiplex PCR, and TCRdb kept only the in-frame ones, dropping some. This table holds some 73,000 clones, about nine tenths found once. The starting material was CD4+ or CD8+ T cells sorted from blood, obtained in a trial of the OX40 agonist ivuxolimab. These receptors came from an adult with an advanced solid tumor such as melanoma, head and neck, liver or kidney cancer. The CDR3 runs from the conserved cysteine through the conserved F or W. D genes are given only for firm matches. Part of the rows lack a size; the others show once, few, many or a class for expanded clones.

CDR3aa: CASSQAPSSDEQYF
CDR3nt: TGCGCCAGCAGCCAAGCCCCCTCGAGCGACGAGCAGTACTTC
abundance: NA
d_gene: NA
j_gene: TRBJ2-7
v_gene: TRBV4-1

CDR3aa: CAWSVITSGSIEQYF
CDR3nt: TGTGCCTGGAGTGTGATAACTAGCGGGAGCATCGAGCAGTACTTC
abundance: once
d_gene: TRBD2
j_gene: TRBJ2-7
v_gene: TRBV30

CDR3aa: CASRKEAGPHEQYF
CDR3nt: TGTGCCAGCAGGAAAGAGGCAGGGCCCCACGAGCAGTACTTC
abundance: NA
d_gene: NA
j_gene: TRBJ2-7
v_gene: TRBV2

CDR3aa: CASNPGQGTYNEQFF
CDR3nt: TGCGCCAGCAACCCGGGACAGGGGACCTACAATGAGCAGTTCTTC
abundance: NA
d_gene: TRBD1
j_gene: TRBJ2-1
v_gene: TRBV5-1

CDR3aa: CASSEVDTGELFF
CDR3nt: TGTGCCAGCAGTGAGGTTGATACGGGGGAGCTGTTTTTT
abundance: NA
d_gene: NA
j_gene: TRBJ2-2
v_gene: TRBV2

CDR3aa: CASSEYDRGNIQYF
CDR3nt: TGTGCCAGCAGTGAATACGACAGGGGAAACATTCAGTACTTC
abundance: NA
d_gene: TRBD1
j_gene: TRBJ2-4
v_gene: TRBV28

CDR3aa: CASSPPDRNTEAFF
CDR3nt: TGCGCCAGCAGCCCCCCGGACAGGAACACTGAAGCTTTCTTT
abundance: NA
d_gene: NA
j_gene: TRBJ1-1
v_gene: TRBV5-1

CDR3aa: CASSGPGSNEKLFF
CDR3nt: TGTGCCAGCAGCGGTCCAGGGAGTAATGAAAAACTGTTTTTT
abundance: NA
d_gene: NA
j_gene: TRBJ1-4
v_gene: TRBV5-4

CDR3aa: CASSLGGTPYEQYF
CDR3nt: TGTGCCAGCAGCTTAGGAGGGACACCCTACGAGCAGTACTTC
abundance: few
d_gene: NA
j_gene: TRBJ2-7
v_gene: TRBV11-2

CDR3aa: CASSQGSQGSAEAFF
CDR3nt: TGTGCCAGCAGCCAAGGCTCTCAGGGAAGCGCTGAAGCTTTCTTT
abundance: once
d_gene: NA
j_gene: TRBJ1-1
v_gene: TRBV4-2

CDR3aa: CASIRDRGNNEQFF
CDR3nt: TGTGCCAGCATCCGGGACAGGGGAAACAATGAGCAGTTCTTC
abundance: NA
d_gene: TRBD1
j_gene: TRBJ2-1
v_gene: TRBV2

CDR3aa: CASSSRTSGNEQFF
CDR3nt: TGTGCCAGCAGTTCCCGGACTAGCGGAAATGAGCAGTTCTTC
abundance: NA
d_gene: TRBD2
j_gene: TRBJ2-1
v_gene: TRBV27

CDR3aa: CASSETQGRGTEAFF
CDR3nt: TGTGCCAGCAGTGAAACACAGGGGCGAGGCACTGAAGCTTTCTTT
abundance: NA
d_gene: TRBD1
j_gene: TRBJ1-1
v_gene: TRBV2

CDR3aa: CAWRGLAGVGSYNEQFF
CDR3nt: TGTGCCTGGAGGGGACTAGCGGGAGTAGGGTCCTACAATGAGCAGTTCTTC
abundance: NA
d_gene: TRBD2
j_gene: TRBJ2-1
v_gene: TRBV30

CDR3aa: CASRSGGVGEKLFF
CDR3nt: TGTGCCAGCAGGTCAGGGGGCGTAGGTGAAAAACTGTTTTTT
abundance: NA
d_gene: TRBD1
j_gene: TRBJ1-4
v_gene: TRBV6-5

CDR3aa: CASRSSSWEQYF
CDR3nt: TGTGCCAGCCGATCTAGTTCCTGGGAGCAGTACTTC
abundance: NA
d_gene: NA
j_gene: TRBJ2-7
v_gene: TRBV6-1

CDR3aa: CASSDPGPYEQYF
CDR3nt: TGTGCCAGCAGTGACCCCGGTCCCTACGAGCAGTACTTC
abundance: NA
d_gene: NA
j_gene: TRBJ2-7
v_gene: TRBV2

CDR3aa: CASSLGDRYGPQHF
CDR3nt: TGTGCCAGCAGTTTAGGGGACAGGTATGGGCCCCAGCATTTT
abundance: NA
d_gene: TRBD1
j_gene: TRBJ1-5
v_gene: TRBV28

CDR3aa: CASSRIGTGLKYGYTF
CDR3nt: TGTGCCAGCAGCCGAATAGGGACAGGGTTAAAGTATGGCTACACCTTC
abundance: NA
d_gene: TRBD1
j_gene: TRBJ1-2
v_gene: TRBV5-4

CDR3aa: CASSSIAGVGETQYF
CDR3nt: TGTGCCAGCAGCTCCATAGCGGGAGTGGGGGAGACCCAGTACTTC
abundance: NA
d_gene: TRBD2
j_gene: TRBJ2-5
v_gene: TRBV11-3

CDR3aa: CASSLWGTENNEQFF
CDR3nt: TGTGCCAGCAGTTTATGGGGGACAGAGAACAATGAGCAGTTCTTC
abundance: NA
d_gene: TRBD1
j_gene: TRBJ2-1
v_gene: TRBV28

CDR3aa: CAPGRRGRDREQYF
CDR3nt: TGTGCTCCCGGTAGAAGGGGGCGTGATCGAGAGCAGTACTTC
abundance: NA
d_gene: TRBD1
j_gene: TRBJ2-7
v_gene: TRBV12-5

CDR3aa: CACQVGATLNTEAFF
CDR3nt: TGTGCCTGCCAGGTCGGGGCTACACTGAACACTGAAGCTTTCTTT
abundance: few
d_gene: NA
j_gene: TRBJ1-1
v_gene: TRBV30

CDR3aa: CASSPSTASYEQYF
CDR3nt: TGCGCCAGCAGCCCATCGACCGCATCCTACGAGCAGTACTTC
abundance: once
d_gene: NA
j_gene: TRBJ2-7
v_gene: TRBV5-1

CDR3aa: CASSSGQGRTYGYTF
CDR3nt: TGTGCCAGCAGTTCCGGACAGGGTCGAACCTATGGCTACACCTTC
abundance: NA
d_gene: TRBD1
j_gene: TRBJ1-2
v_gene: TRBV28

CDR3aa: CASSRGGLSNYGYTF
CDR3nt: TGTGCCAGCAGCCGAGGTGGCCTTTCTAACTATGGCTACACCTTC
abundance: NA
d_gene: NA
j_gene: TRBJ1-2
v_gene: TRBV7-9

CDR3aa: CASSLGGLGAYEQYF
CDR3nt: TGTGCCAGCAGCTTGGGGGGACTAGGGGCATACGAGCAGTACTTC
abundance: few
d_gene: TRBD2
j_gene: TRBJ2-7
v_gene: TRBV5-6

CDR3aa: CASSKWNQKSTDTQYF
CDR3nt: TGTGCCAGCAGCAAATGGAATCAGAAAAGCACAGATACGCAGTATTTT
abundance: NA
d_gene: NA
j_gene: TRBJ2-3
v_gene: TRBV21-1

CDR3aa: CASSEGRGYEQYF
CDR3nt: TGTGCCAGTAGTGAGGGACGGGGCTACGAGCAGTACTTC
abundance: once
d_gene: NA
j_gene: TRBJ2-7
v_gene: TRBV19

CDR3aa: CASSKGQGCTSGYGYTF
CDR3nt: TGTGCCAGCAGCAAGGGACAGGGGTGTACTTCGGGGTATGGCTACACCTTC
abundance: NA
d_gene: NA
j_gene: TRBJ1-2
v_gene: TRBV21-1

CDR3aa: CAVRQDISSYEQYF
CDR3nt: TGTGCCGTTCGACAGGATATCAGCTCCTACGAGCAGTACTTC
abundance: NA
d_gene: NA
j_gene: TRBJ2-7
v_gene: TRBV10-3

CDR3aa: CASSLGASRPNTEAFF
CDR3nt: TGTGCCAGCAGCTTGGGGGCCAGCAGGCCTAACACTGAAGCTTTCTTT
abundance: NA
d_gene: NA
j_gene: TRBJ1-1
v_gene: TRBV5-8

CDR3aa: CSVRGLRGTTDTQYF
CDR3nt: TGCAGCGTGAGGGGTCTCCGTGGTACCACAGATACGCAGTATTTT
abundance: NA
d_gene: NA
j_gene: TRBJ2-3
v_gene: TRBV29-1

CDR3aa: CASSQATVGTGPLEQYF
CDR3nt: TGCGCCAGCAGCCAAGCCACCGTGGGGACAGGCCCCCTCGAGCAGTACTTC
abundance: NA
d_gene: TRBD1
j_gene: TRBJ2-7
v_gene: TRBV4-1

CDR3aa: CASSLSFRWAYNEQFF
CDR3nt: TGTGCCAGCAGTTTATCGTTTAGGTGGGCGTACAATGAGCAGTTCTTC
abundance: NA
d_gene: NA
j_gene: TRBJ2-1
v_gene: TRBV27

CDR3aa: CASSPFSGSTSYNEQFF
CDR3nt: TGTGCCAGTAGTCCGTTTTCGGGCTCCACATCCTACAATGAGCAGTTCTTC
abundance: NA
d_gene: NA
j_gene: TRBJ2-1
v_gene: TRBV19

CDR3aa: CARKREDYEQYF
CDR3nt: TGCGCCAGGAAGCGGGAGGACTACGAGCAGTACTTC
abundance: once
d_gene: TRBD2
j_gene: TRBJ2-7
v_gene: TRBV23-1

CDR3aa: CASSDPGLAGRETQYF
CDR3nt: TGCGCCAGCAGTGACCCGGGACTAGCGGGACGCGAGACCCAGTACTTC
abundance: NA
d_gene: TRBD2
j_gene: TRBJ2-5
v_gene: TRBV10-2

CDR3aa: CATTSVGTVGEKLFF
CDR3nt: TGTGCCACCACGTCAGTGGGGACAGTGGGTGAAAAACTGTTTTTT
abundance: NA
d_gene: TRBD1
j_gene: TRBJ1-4
v_gene: TRBV15

CDR3aa: CASSSGQGGTQYF
CDR3nt: TGTGCCAGCAGCTCAGGACAGGGCGGGACCCAGTACTTC
abundance: NA
d_gene: TRBD1
j_gene: TRBJ2-5
v_gene: TRBV7-9

CDR3aa: CASSHPRDRDTRNTGELFF
CDR3nt: TGTGCCAGCAGCCACCCCCGGGACAGGGATACCCGGAACACCGGGGAGCTGTTTTTT
abundance: once
d_gene: TRBD1
j_gene: TRBJ2-2
v_gene: TRBV11-3

CDR3aa: CSVMAGGGNTEAFF
CDR3nt: TGCAGCGTTATGGCTGGGGGGGGAAACACTGAAGCTTTCTTT
abundance: NA
d_gene: NA
j_gene: TRBJ1-1
v_gene: TRBV29-1

CDR3aa: CASSPGTVGNTIYF
CDR3nt: TGTGCCAGCTCACCCGGGACGGTAGGAAACACCATATATTTT
abundance: NA
d_gene: NA
j_gene: TRBJ1-3
v_gene: TRBV18

CDR3aa: CASSQDYREAGYTF
CDR3nt: TGCGCCAGCAGCCAAGATTACCGGGAGGCTGGCTACACCTTC
abundance: NA
d_gene: NA
j_gene: TRBJ1-2
v_gene: TRBV4-1

CDR3aa: CASNRDRAGELFF
CDR3nt: TGTGCCAGCAACAGGGACAGGGCTGGGGAGCTGTTTTTT
abundance: NA
d_gene: TRBD1
j_gene: TRBJ2-2
v_gene: TRBV2

CDR3aa: CASSARTGTAEQYF
CDR3nt: TGTGCCAGCAGCGCCAGGACAGGGACGGCCGAGCAGTACTTC
abundance: once
d_gene: TRBD1
j_gene: TRBJ2-7
v_gene: TRBV9

CDR3aa: CASTPAAWGGLGETQYF
CDR3nt: TGTGCCAGTACCCCGGCCGCATGGGGCGGCCTTGGCGAGACCCAGTACTTC
abundance: NA
d_gene: NA
j_gene: TRBJ2-5
v_gene: TRBV19

CDR3aa: CASGRIYEQYF
CDR3nt: TGTGCCAGCGGGAGAATCTACGAGCAGTACTTC
abundance: NA
d_gene: NA
j_gene: TRBJ2-7
v_gene: TRBV28